Shown below are 16 T cell receptor beta chains from a single sample sequenced in a study of T cells in Graves' hyperthyroidism and ophthalmopathy. Amplification of TCR beta CDR3 regions was performed using RNA transcripts as template. The HTBI primer set was used in a first-round RT-PCR of the TCR CDR3. TCRdb reprocessed the multiplex PCR reads with MiXCR, giving one entry per CDR3 protein. The sample holds roughly 300,000 distinct CDR3 sequences, roughly 21% seen once. Input material: blood. These receptors were collected from a woman in her forties or fifties with Graves' hyperthyroidism.

The table lists this clonotype with a few counts. The chain couples TRBV12-3 or TRBV12-4 to TRBJ2-1, with D uncertain. There are 15 residues in the CDR3. With 2 bases removed from V and 10 bases from J, the gap between germline ends came to 18 bases. The DNA of the CDR3 is TGTGCCAGCAGTTTAAGAGGAGCCGCTTGGAAGGAGCAGTTCTTC. It encodes CASSLRGAAWKEQFF.

The chain has TRBV24-1 and TRBJ2-3; 9 bases map to TRBD1. The CDR3 loop spans 16 amino acids. Per the germline V gene, CDR1 is KGHDR and CDR2 is SFDVKD. V was clipped by 4 bases and J by 0 bases; unmatched bases: 4. CDR3 in amino acids: CATSDSDRGSTDTQYF. The CDR3 DNA reads as TGTGCCACCAGTGACTCGGACAGGGGCAGCACAGATACGCAGTATTTT.

This clonotype was recorded many times. The J gene is TRBJ1-6, the V gene TRBV2; D is uncertain. V shed 0 bases and J shed 6 bases, with 6 bases lying between them. The CDR3 covers 14 residues. CDR1 and CDR2 (germline): SNHLY, FYNNEI. The CDR3 loop is CASSEAQFNSPLHF. The CDR3 region has the DNA TGTGCCAGCAGTGAAGCGCAGTTTAATTCACCCCTCCACTTT.

In its sample, this clonotype was seen many times. This chain uses TRBV28 with TRBJ1-1, with D uncertain. V was pared by 8 bases and J by 1 base, with 8 bases between. Germline V CDR1 and CDR2: MDHEN, SYDVKM. The CDR3 runs to 12 residues. The CDR3 region is CASYVPNTEAFF. The CDR3 region has the DNA TGTGCCAGCTACGTACCGAACACTGAAGCTTTCTTT.

This clonotype was counted only a few times. CDR3 DNA sequence: TGTGCCAGCAGCTTAATGGGACTAGACACAGATACGCAGTATTTT. Protein: CASSLMGLDTDTQYF. V and J are TRBV7-9 and TRBJ2-3; 8 bases fit TRBD2. The germline V gene has CDR1 SEHNR and CDR2 FQNEAQ (reference sequence). Trimming cost V 2 bases and J 2 bases; bases outside gene matches: 3. CDR3 size: 15 residues.

Many counts were recorded for this clonotype. This rearrangement joins TRBV10-3 to TRBJ1-1, with D perhaps matching TRBD1 (5 bases). Trimming took 2 bases from V and 1 from J, leaving 5 bases between them. There are 13 residues in the CDR3. CDR1 ENHRY and CDR2 SYGVKD come from the germline V gene. CDR3 region: CAISETGNTEAFF. DNA for the CDR3: TGTGCCATCAGTGAGACAGGGAACACTGAAGCTTTCTTT.

The chain has TRBV9 and TRBJ2-3, with D possibly matching TRBD2 (5 bases). Deletions cut 3 bases from V and 2 bases from J, with 10 bases between. Germline V gene sequence: CDR1 SGDLS, CDR2 YYNGEE. The CDR3 contains 14 residues. CDR3 nucleotide sequence: TGTGCCAGCAGCGGAAGCGGTTCCACAGATACGCAGTATTTT. Translated, it gives CASSGSGSTDTQYF.

This clonotype has a handful of counts. The gene calls are TRBV6-4 and TRBJ1-1; D is undetermined. The CDR3 runs 17 residues. Per the germline V gene, CDR1 is MRHNA and CDR2 is SNTAGT. V was pared by 11 bases and J by 4 bases, with 29 bases between. The CDR3 DNA is TGTGCCCGCATGCCGATAAGGGAAAGGCCGGTGGGCACTGAAGCTTTCTTT. It is translated as CARMPIRERPVGTEAFF.

This clonotype appeared many times. This chain joins TRBV6-1 and TRBJ2-5; 8 bases match TRBD1. The junction had 3 bases not matched to a gene; V was cut back by 7 bases and J by 5 bases. CDR1 and CDR2 (germline): MNHNS, SASEGT. This CDR3 is built from 12 residues. The CDR3, as DNA: TGTGCCAGCAAGACAGGGGCGGAGACCCAGTACTTC. Residues: CASKTGAETQYF.

This clonotype was picked up many times. J is TRBJ1-1 and V is TRBV7-9, with D possibly being TRBD1 (6 bases). CDR3 length: 15 amino acids. V was shortened by 4 bases and J by 0 bases, with 12 bases between the two germline ends. Germline V gene lookup returns CDR1 SEHNR and CDR2 FQNEAQ (reference sequence). CDR3 bases: TGTGCCAGCAGCTCATCCGACAGGCTGAACACTGAAGCTTTCTTT. Translated, it gives CASSSSDRLNTEAFF.

The chain carries TRBV2 and TRBJ1-1, with D possibly matching TRBD1 (6 bases). V lost 7 bases and J 4 bases, leaving 13 bases between the germline ends. CDR3 length: 13 residues. Germline loops: CDR1 SNHLY, CDR2 FYNNEI. The CDR3 bases are TGTGCCAGCAAAACAGGGCGGGCCACTGAAGCTTTCTTT. Its protein is CASKTGRATEAFF.

The chain uses TRBV7-9 and TRBJ2-7; maybe TRBD1 (6 bases). The CDR3 length is 15 residues. Trimming pared 5 bases from V and 2 bases from J, leaving 16 bases between. From germline, CDR1 is SEHNR and CDR2 FQNEAQ (reference sequence). In DNA form, the CDR3 reads TGTGCCAGCAGCCGGTCCCGGACAGAGCCCTACGAGCAGTACTTC. This translates into CASSRSRTEPYEQYF.

This chain links TRBV5-1 with TRBJ1-1; D remains ambiguous. The CDR3 is 14 residues long. Germline lookup yields CDR1 SGHRS and CDR2 YFSETQ. V was cut by 1 base and J by 3 bases, with 10 bases left in between. CDR3 DNA: TGCGCCAGCAGCTTGCTTGGGGATGACACTGAAGCTTTCTTT. This gives the protein CASSLLGDDTEAFF.

As regards this clonotype: At one boundary the junction diverges from the germline segment, which might be a read error. The chain recombines TRBV4-1 with TRBJ1-3, with 7 nucleotides matching TRBD1. Germline V gene lookup returns CDR1 MGHRA and CDR2 YSYEKL. The CDR3 runs 18 residues. The CDR3 spells CASSQEGDSLRVGNTICF. The CDR3 DNA reads TGCGCCAGCAGCCAAGAGGGGGACAGCCTTCGTGTTGGAAACACCATATGTTTT.

This clonotype appeared many times. The chain is built from TRBV11-2 and TRBJ2-1; TRBD2 matches 11 bases. The germline gives CDR1 SGHAT, CDR2 FQNNGV. V was pared by 4 bases and J by 9 bases, with 5 bases of the junction left unmatched. This CDR3 contains 14 residues. The DNA of the CDR3 is TGTGCCAGCAGCTCCTCGGGACTAGCGGTTGAGCAGTTCTTC. This codes for CASSSSGLAVEQFF.

This clonotype was observed a handful of times. The chain carries TRBV12-3 or TRBV12-4 and TRBJ2-5; tentatively, D is TRBD1 or TRBD2 (5 bases each). V was trimmed by 3 bases and J by 5 bases, leaving 16 bases between them. CDR3 size: 15 residues. The CDR3, as DNA: TGTGCCAGCAGTTTGGACATTGGGGGTGTGGAGACCCAGTACTTC. Residues: CASSLDIGGVETQYF.